Below are 4 T cell receptor beta chains sequenced from a single sample in a study of shared clonotypes between healthy human individuals. This table comes from immunoSEQ multiplex PCR, and its TCRdb copy is limited to in-frame clones, with some not included. The repertoire has around 1,100,000 clones, approximately 80% of them found once; the top ten carry about 0.94%. Sequenced sample: memory CD4+ T cells from PBMCs. Subset indicated: CD45RA-negative fraction. The receptors come from a man younger than 30 in good health. Some clones in this sample may be carry-over from other donors' samples.

On this clone itself: This may stem from a read error, because a much larger clone lies one nucleotide away. The J gene is TRBJ1-5, the V gene TRBV30; D not certain. CDR1 is GTSNPN, CDR2 SVGIG, per germline (reference sequence). Between the trimmed V and J ends, which lost 2 bases and 4 bases, there was a span of 9 bases. This CDR3 spans 13 amino acids. The CDR3 spells CAWSRARNQPQHF. CDR3 coding DNA: TGTGCCTGGAGTCGAGCCAGAAATCAGCCCCAGCATTTT. The full variable domain, with the rest looked up from reference TRBV30 and TRBJ1-5, is SQTIHQWPATLVQPVGSPLSLECTVEGTSNPNLYWYRQAAGRGLQLLFYSVGIGQISSEVPQNLSASRPQDRQFILSSKKLLLSDSGFYLCAWSRARNQPQHFGDGTRLSIL.

J is TRBJ2-7 and V is TRBV4-3; D is ambiguous. The CDR3 length is 11 residues. Germline values: CDR1 LGHNA, CDR2 YSLEER. V shed 4 bases and J shed 7 bases, with 8 bases lying between them. The DNA of the CDR3 is TGCGCCAGCAGCCGCGACGCTGAGCAGTACTTC. Amino acid sequence: CASSRDAEQYF.

This chain links TRBV30 with TRBJ1-5, with 8 bases matching TRBD1. This CDR3 spans 15 amino acids. Germline V gene sequence: CDR1 GTSNPN, CDR2 SVGIG (reference sequence). Unmatched junction bases numbered 5, after V lost 2 bases and J lost 2 bases. CDR3 nucleotide sequence: TGTGCCTGGAGTAGAACAGGGGGAGGCAATCAGCCCCAGCATTTT. Protein: CAWSRTGGGNQPQHF.

About this clone itself: Because the CDR3 is missing its conserved closing phenylalanine or tryptophan, this is likely a read error. The chain is built from TRBV30 and TRBJ1-1; unclear D gene. The CDR3 runs to 13 residues. V lost 0 bases and J 8 bases, leaving 13 bases between the germline ends. Germline values: CDR1 GTSNPN, CDR2 SVGIG (reference sequence). The CDR3 reads CAWSVVAAGEAFS. DNA of the CDR3: TGTGCCTGGAGTGTAGTGGCGGCGGGGGAAGCTTTCTCT.